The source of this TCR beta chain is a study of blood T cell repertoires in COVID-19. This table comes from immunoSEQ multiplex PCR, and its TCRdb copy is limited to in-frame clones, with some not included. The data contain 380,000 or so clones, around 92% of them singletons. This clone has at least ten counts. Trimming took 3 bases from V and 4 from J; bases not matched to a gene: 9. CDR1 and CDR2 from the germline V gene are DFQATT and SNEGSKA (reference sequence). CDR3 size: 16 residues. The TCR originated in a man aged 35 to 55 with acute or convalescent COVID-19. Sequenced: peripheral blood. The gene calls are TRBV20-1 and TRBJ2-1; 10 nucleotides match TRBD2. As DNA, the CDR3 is TGCAGTGCTAGTGCGGGGGGACTAGCGAGATACAATGAGCAGTTCTTC. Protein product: CSASAGGLARYNEQFF.